This T cell receptor beta chain stems from a study of T cell repertoires in cytomegalovirus infection. Study-level information: The authors used CMV epitopes that were HLA-C-restricted (recently identified) and HLA-B-restricted (well studied). It can be stated that public TCR beta signatures indicated CMV infection as well as a matching HLA type.

As concerns this clonotype: Its antigen is unknown.

TCRdb used MiXCR to reprocess the reads, holding one entry per CDR3 protein. The sample includes 340,000 or so distinct CDR3 sequences, roughly 25% of them seen just once. Study observations and caveats: Identification of carriers of CMV plus the relevant HLA was achieved through cumulative public TCR beta family frequency. Dominating the ex vivo response were HLA-C-restricted CMV-specific TCR beta clonotypes.

From germline, CDR1 is SGHAT and CDR2 FQNNGV. V was shortened by 5 bases and J by 4 bases, with 14 bases between the two germline ends. The CDR3 runs to 15 residues. The chain combines TRBV11-2 with TRBJ1-4, with D tentatively TRBD1 (6 bases). The source is a human donor in good health (CMV status not recorded). Some clones in this sample may be carry-over from other donors' samples. The sequenced sample was cultured PBMCs, obtained from culture after CMV antigen stimulation. The CDR3 DNA is TGTGCCAGCAGCCCTGGGGCAGGGGATAATGAAAAACTGTTTTTT. Amino acids: CASSPGAGDNEKLFF.